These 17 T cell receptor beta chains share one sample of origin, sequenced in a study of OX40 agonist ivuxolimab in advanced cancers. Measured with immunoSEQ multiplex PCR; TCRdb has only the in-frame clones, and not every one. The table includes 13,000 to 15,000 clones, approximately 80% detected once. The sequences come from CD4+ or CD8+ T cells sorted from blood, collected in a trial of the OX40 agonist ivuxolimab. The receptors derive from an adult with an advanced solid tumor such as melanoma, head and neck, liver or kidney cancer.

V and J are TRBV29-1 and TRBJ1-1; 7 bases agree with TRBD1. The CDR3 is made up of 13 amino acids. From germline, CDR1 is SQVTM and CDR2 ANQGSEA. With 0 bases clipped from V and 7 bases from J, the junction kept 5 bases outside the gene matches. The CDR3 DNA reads TGCAGCGTTGAAGACGGACAGGCGGATGAAGCTTTCTTT. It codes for CSVEDGQADEAFF.

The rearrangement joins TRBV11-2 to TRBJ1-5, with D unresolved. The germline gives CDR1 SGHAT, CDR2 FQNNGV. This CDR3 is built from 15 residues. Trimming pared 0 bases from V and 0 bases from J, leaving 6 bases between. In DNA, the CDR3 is TGTGCCAGCAGCTTAGAGGGTTATAGCAATCAGCCCCAGCATTTT. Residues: CASSLEGYSNQPQHF.

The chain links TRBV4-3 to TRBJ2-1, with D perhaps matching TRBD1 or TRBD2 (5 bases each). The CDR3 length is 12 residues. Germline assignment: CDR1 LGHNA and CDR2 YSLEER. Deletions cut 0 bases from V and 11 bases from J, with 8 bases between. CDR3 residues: CASSQDMGQQFF. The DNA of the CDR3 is TGCGCCAGCAGCCAAGATATGGGACAGCAGTTCTTC.

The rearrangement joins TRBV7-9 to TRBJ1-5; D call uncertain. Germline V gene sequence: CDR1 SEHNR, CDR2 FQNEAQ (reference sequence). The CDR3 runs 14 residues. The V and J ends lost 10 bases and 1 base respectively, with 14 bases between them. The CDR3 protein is CATEEVRSNQPQHF. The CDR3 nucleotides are TGTGCCACAGAAGAGGTCCGAAGCAATCAGCCCCAGCATTTT.

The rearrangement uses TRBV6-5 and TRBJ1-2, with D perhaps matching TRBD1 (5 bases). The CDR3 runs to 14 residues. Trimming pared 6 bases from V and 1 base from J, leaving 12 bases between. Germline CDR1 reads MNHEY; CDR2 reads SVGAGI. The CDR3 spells CASRPSGGNYGYTF. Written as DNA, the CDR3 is TGTGCCAGCAGGCCTTCCGGGGGTAACTATGGCTACACCTTC.

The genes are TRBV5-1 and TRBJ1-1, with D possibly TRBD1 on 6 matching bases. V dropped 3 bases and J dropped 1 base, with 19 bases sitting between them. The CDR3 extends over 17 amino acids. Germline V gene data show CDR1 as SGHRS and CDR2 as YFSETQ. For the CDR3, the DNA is TGCGCCAGCAGCTCTACGGACCGAGGACAGTGGAACACTGAAGCTTTCTTT. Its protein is CASSSTDRGQWNTEAFF.

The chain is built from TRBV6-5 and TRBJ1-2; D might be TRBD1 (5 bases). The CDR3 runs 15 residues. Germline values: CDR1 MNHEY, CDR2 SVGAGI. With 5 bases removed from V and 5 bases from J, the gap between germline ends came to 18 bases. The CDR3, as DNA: TGTGCCAGCAGTGGGCAGGGAGGGAGTACTTATGGCTACACCTTC. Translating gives CASSGQGGSTYGYTF.

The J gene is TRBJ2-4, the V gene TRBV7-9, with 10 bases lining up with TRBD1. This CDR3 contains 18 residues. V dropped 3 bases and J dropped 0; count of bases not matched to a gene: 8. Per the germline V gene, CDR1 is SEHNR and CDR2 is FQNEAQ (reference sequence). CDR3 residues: CASSLGTGVHLAKNIQYF. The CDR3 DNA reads TGTGCCAGCAGCTTGGGGACAGGGGTCCACCTAGCCAAAAACATTCAGTACTTC.

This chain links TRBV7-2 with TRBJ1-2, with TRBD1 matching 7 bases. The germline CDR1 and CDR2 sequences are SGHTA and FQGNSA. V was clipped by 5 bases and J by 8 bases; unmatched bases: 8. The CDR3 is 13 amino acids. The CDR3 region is CASSNRGNSGYTF. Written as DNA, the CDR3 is TGTGCCAGCAGCAACAGGGGAAATAGCGGCTACACCTTC.

In nucleotides, the CDR3 is TGTGCCAGTAGTATTGAGGTCGGCAATTCACCCCTCCACTTT. This sequence encodes CASSIEVGNSPLHF. The V and J genes are TRBV19 and TRBJ1-6; D call uncertain. Germline V gene lookup returns CDR1 LNHDA and CDR2 SQIVND (reference sequence). This CDR3 is 14 amino acids long. Between the trimmed V and J ends, which lost 3 bases and 7 bases, there was a span of 10 bases.

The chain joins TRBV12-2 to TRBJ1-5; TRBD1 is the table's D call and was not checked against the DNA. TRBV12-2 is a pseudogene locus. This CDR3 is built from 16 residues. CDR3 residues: CASRTQDGQGNQPQHF. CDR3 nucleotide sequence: TGTGCAAGTCGCACGCAAGATGGACAGGGCAATCAGCCCCAGCATTTT.

The CDR3 DNA is TGTGCCAGCAGCTTAGGTTTTGGCACAGCCAACACCGGGGAGCTGTTTTTT. It specifies CASSLGFGTANTGELFF. This sequence joins TRBV13 and TRBJ2-2; no clear D gene. Trimming left V 0 bases short and J 2 bases short, with 13 bases between. This CDR3 region has 17 residues. CDR1 is PRHDT and CDR2 is FYEKMQ in the germline V gene (reference sequence).

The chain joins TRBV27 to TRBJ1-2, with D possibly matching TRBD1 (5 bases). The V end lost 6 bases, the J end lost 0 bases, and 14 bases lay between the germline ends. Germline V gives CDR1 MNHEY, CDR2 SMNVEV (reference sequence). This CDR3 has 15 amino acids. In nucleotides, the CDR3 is TGTGCCAGCAGCTTAGCTATGGGGGCTAACTATGGCTACACCTTC. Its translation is CASSLAMGANYGYTF.

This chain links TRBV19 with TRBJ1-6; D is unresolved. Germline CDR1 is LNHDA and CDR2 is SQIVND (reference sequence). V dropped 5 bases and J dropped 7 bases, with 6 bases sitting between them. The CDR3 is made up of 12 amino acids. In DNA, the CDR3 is TGTGCCAGTAGTTCGGGCAATTCACCCCTCCACTTT. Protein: CASSSGNSPLHF.

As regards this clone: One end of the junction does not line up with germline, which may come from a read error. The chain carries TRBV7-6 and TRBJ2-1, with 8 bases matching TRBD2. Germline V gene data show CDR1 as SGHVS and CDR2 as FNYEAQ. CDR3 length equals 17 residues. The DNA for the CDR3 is TGTGCCAGCACCTTAAATGCCGGGGGGGTTTCCTACAATGAGCAGTTCTTC. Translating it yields CASTLNAGGVSYNEQFF.

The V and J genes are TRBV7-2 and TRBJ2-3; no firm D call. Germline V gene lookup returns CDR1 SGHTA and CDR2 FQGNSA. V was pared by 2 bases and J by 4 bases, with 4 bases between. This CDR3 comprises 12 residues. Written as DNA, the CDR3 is TGTGCCAGCAGCTTAAAGGCAGATACGCAGTATTTT. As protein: CASSLKADTQYF.

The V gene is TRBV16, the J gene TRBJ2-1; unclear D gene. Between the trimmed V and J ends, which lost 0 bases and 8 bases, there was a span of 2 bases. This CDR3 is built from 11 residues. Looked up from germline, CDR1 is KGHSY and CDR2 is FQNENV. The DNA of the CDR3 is TGTGCCAGCAGCCAATCATATGAGCAGTTCTTC. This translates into CASSQSYEQFF.